These T cell receptor beta chains were read from a single sample in a study of naive and memory T cell subsets. One entry per CDR3 protein, called by TCRdb with MiXCR from the 5' RACE reads. The sample consists of tens of thousands of distinct CDR3 sequences, about 4.4% of them appearing once. The source is a female donor in good health. The CDR3 runs from the conserved cysteine through the conserved F or W. The order of the fields is V gene, D gene, clone size, J gene, CDR3 protein, CDR3 DNA. The D gene is left open where the match is weak. Only part of the rows carry a size: once, few, many, or a class if the clone is expanded.

>TRBV9|TRBD2|few|TRBJ2-7
CASSAIAGAVLYF
TGTGCCAGCAGCGCGATAGCGGGCGCAGTGCTTTACTTC
>TRBV5-8|NA|NA|TRBJ2-2
CASSLAVSRPKLFF
TGTGCCAGCAGCTTGGCCGTGAGCCGCCCCAAGCTGTTTTTT
>TRBV12-5|TRBD2|many|TRBJ2-1
CASGRGGPGEQFF
TGTGCTAGTGGTCGGGGGGGTCCTGGAGAGCAGTTCTTC
>TRBV11-2|NA|NA|TRBJ2-1
CASTRSLEQFF
TGTGCCAGCACCCGCTCCTTAGAGCAGTTCTTC
>TRBV29-1|NA|many|TRBJ2-1
CSVESSGTYNEQFF
TGCAGCGTTGAGAGTAGCGGAACATACAATGAGCAGTTCTTC
>TRBV24-1|TRBD2|many|TRBJ2-1
CATSDFGASGAHNEQFF
TGTGCCACCAGTGATTTCGGGGCTAGCGGAGCCCACAATGAGCAGTTCTTC
>TRBV11-2|NA|many|TRBJ1-1
CASSFSSQGNYRTEAFF
TGTGCCAGCAGCTTTAGCTCTCAGGGGAATTATAGAACTGAAGCTTTCTTT
>TRBV5-5|NA|many|TRBJ2-5
CASSFSPAQETQYF
TGTGCCAGCAGCTTCAGCCCAGCCCAAGAGACCCAGTACTTC
>TRBV7-9|NA|many|TRBJ2-2
CASRTPQGRAGAMAGELFF
TGTGCCAGCAGAACCCCACAGGGGCGAGCGGGAGCGATGGCCGGGGAGCTGTTTTTT
>TRBV19|TRBD2|many|TRBJ2-1
CASSMPGSAREYENEQFF
TGTGCCAGTAGTATGCCGGGATCCGCGCGGGAGTATGAGAATGAGCAGTTCTTC
>TRBV20-1|TRBD2|many|TRBJ2-3
CSARSELAGLRSTDTQYF
TGCAGTGCAAGATCGGAACTAGCGGGCCTAAGGAGCACAGATACGCAGTATTTT
>TRBV7-9|NA|many|TRBJ2-7
CASSSARGLGWEQYF
TGTGCCAGCAGCTCTGCCAGGGGTTTAGGATGGGAGCAGTACTTC
>TRBV20-1|TRBD1|many|TRBJ1-5
CSAREWTGTSMPQHF
TGCAGTGCTAGAGAGTGGACAGGTACCTCAATGCCCCAGCATTTT
>TRBV21-1|NA|many|TRBJ2-1
CASSNGTATRFF
TGTGCCAGCAGCAACGGGACCGCGACCCGGTTCTTC
>TRBV27|TRBD2|many|TRBJ2-3
CASRPIAGQTDTQYF
TGTGCCAGCAGGCCGATAGCGGGCCAAACAGATACGCAGTATTTT
>TRBV28|TRBD1|NA|TRBJ2-2
CASSSDRGFTGELFF
TGTGCCAGCAGTTCGGACAGGGGTTTCACCGGGGAGCTGTTTTTT
>TRBV13|TRBD2|many|TRBJ2-1
CASSFGRGNEQFF
TGTGCCAGCAGTTTCGGGAGGGGCAATGAGCAGTTCTTC
>TRBV20-1|TRBD2|many|TRBJ2-1
CSAREDGRASGYNEQFF
TGCAGTGCTAGAGAAGACGGGAGGGCCTCGGGCTACAATGAGCAGTTCTTC
>TRBV29-1|NA|many|TRBJ1-3
CSVVAKSGNTIYF
TGCAGCGTTGTAGCCAAGTCTGGAAACACCATATATTTT
>TRBV4-1|TRBD2|many|TRBJ2-3
CASRTSGRSTDTQYF
TGCGCCAGCAGGACTAGCGGGAGAAGCACAGATACGCAGTATTTT
>TRBV7-9|NA|many|TRBJ2-7
CASSSTMSYTYEQYF
TGTGCCAGCAGCTCCACAATGTCTTATACCTACGAGCAGTACTTC
>TRBV28|TRBD1|NA|TRBJ2-1
CATDDRGLDNEQFF
TGTGCCACCGATGACAGGGGGCTCGACAATGAGCAGTTCTTC
>TRBV10-3|NA|NA|TRBJ2-1
CATSDDGGPSYNEQFF
TGTGCCACCAGTGATGACGGGGGACCCTCCTACAATGAGCAGTTCTTC
>TRBV2|NA|many|TRBJ1-1
CASREVGEAFF
TGTGCCAGCAGGGAGGTTGGGGAAGCTTTCTTT
>TRBV7-3|TRBD2|many|TRBJ2-5
CASSSGLAAQETQYF
TGTGCCAGCAGCTCCGGACTAGCGGCCCAAGAGACCCAGTACTTC
>TRBV27|NA|few|TRBJ2-1
CASSLRGAYNEQFF
TGTGCCAGCAGTTTGAGGGGGGCCTACAATGAGCAGTTCTTC
>TRBV5-1|TRBD1|many|TRBJ2-3
CASTPSRQGPTDTQYF
TGCGCCAGCACTCCTAGCCGACAGGGACCGACAGATACGCAGTATTTT
>TRBV20-1|NA|many|TRBJ2-1
CSQQSGSYNEQFF
TGCAGCCAACAGTCCGGCTCCTACAATGAGCAGTTCTTC
>TRBV4-2|TRBD1|many|TRBJ2-7
CASSLGTGGPYEQYF
TGTGCCAGCAGCCTCGGGACAGGGGGGCCCTACGAGCAGTACTTC
>TRBV7-2|NA|many|TRBJ1-2
CASSLAIHQGGGYGYTF
TGTGCCAGCAGCTTAGCTATTCATCAGGGAGGCGGGTATGGCTACACCTTC
>TRBV29-1|NA|many|TRBJ2-7
CSVVLAGSYEQYF
TGCAGCGTTGTATTGGCGGGAAGCTACGAGCAGTACTTC
>TRBV7-9|NA|many|TRBJ2-7
CASSSSGTPTYEQYF
TGTGCCAGCAGCTCCTCCGGGACTCCTACCTACGAGCAGTACTTC
>TRBV7-2|NA|many|TRBJ1-3
CASSLPPGPSRF
TGTGCCAGCAGCTTACCTCCGGGACCGAGCCGATTT